Following are 2 T cell receptor beta chains from one sample sequenced in a study of monozygotic twins with inflammatory bowel disease. With the 5' RACE reads reprocessed, TCRdb shows one record per CDR3 protein and no DNA. This sample's table has just over 300,000 distinct CDR3 sequences. The sequenced sample was blood. These receptors were taken from a human donor with ulcerative colitis or Crohn's disease, or a healthy co-twin of an affected twin (not recorded which).

CDR3 sequence reads: CSAVIPSGRANTQYF. V and J are TRBV20-1 and TRBJ2-3; the TCRdb D gene call, TRBD2, has no DNA to confirm it. Germline V gene sequence: CDR1 DFQATT, CDR2 SNEGSKA (reference sequence). CDR3 size: 15 residues.

J is TRBJ2-1 and V is TRBV20-1; without DNA, the TCRdb call of TRBD1 cannot be checked. CDR1 is DFQATT, CDR2 SNEGSKA, per germline (reference sequence). The CDR3 runs 12 residues. Here the CDR3 reads CSASQQGGLQFF.